This TCR beta chain was sequenced during a study of T cells in Graves' hyperthyroidism and ophthalmopathy. Germline values: CDR1 SNHLY, CDR2 FYNNEI. Trimming left V 6 bases short and J 6 bases short, with 18 bases between. The CDR3 consists of 15 residues. TCR beta CDR3 sequences were amplified from RNA transcripts. The HTBI set primed first-round TCR CDR3 RT-PCR. A single record per CDR3 protein comes from TCRdb applying MiXCR to the multiplex PCR reads. The sample holds some 580,000 distinct CDR3 sequences, roughly 16% seen once. This clonotype was counted ten times or more. Antigen: not known. Points from the study as a whole: Ophthalmopathy prediction by the model preceded onset by a median roughly 6 months. Ophthalmopathy stood apart from stable hyperthyroidism in a 13 V-J model.

V gene TRBV2 combines with J gene TRBJ2-1; a possible D gene is TRBD1 (6 bases). This TCR was recovered from a woman aged 40 to 50 with Graves' ophthalmopathy. Sequenced sample: blood. CDR3 sequence: CASRKGDQPVNEQFF. The CDR3 coding sequence is TGTGCCAGCAGAAAGGGGGACCAACCCGTCAATGAGCAGTTCTTC.